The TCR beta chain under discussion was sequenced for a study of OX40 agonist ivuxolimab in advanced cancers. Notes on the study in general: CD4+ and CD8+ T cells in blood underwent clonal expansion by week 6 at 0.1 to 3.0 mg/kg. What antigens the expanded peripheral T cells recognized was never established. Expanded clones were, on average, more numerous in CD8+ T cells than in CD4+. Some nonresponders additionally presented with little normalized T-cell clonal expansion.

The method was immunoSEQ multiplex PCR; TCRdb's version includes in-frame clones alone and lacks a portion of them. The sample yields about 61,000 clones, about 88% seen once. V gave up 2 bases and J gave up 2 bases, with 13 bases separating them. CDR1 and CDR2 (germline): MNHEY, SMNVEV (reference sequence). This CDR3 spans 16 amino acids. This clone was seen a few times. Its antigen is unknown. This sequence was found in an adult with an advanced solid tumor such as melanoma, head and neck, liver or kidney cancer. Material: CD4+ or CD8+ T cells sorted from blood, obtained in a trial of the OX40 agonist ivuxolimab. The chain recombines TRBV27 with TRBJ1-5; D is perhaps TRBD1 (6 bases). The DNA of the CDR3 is TGTGCCAGCAGTTTAGGGGGGGCGACGCGCAATCAGCCCCAGCATTTT. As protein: CASSLGGATRNQPQHF.